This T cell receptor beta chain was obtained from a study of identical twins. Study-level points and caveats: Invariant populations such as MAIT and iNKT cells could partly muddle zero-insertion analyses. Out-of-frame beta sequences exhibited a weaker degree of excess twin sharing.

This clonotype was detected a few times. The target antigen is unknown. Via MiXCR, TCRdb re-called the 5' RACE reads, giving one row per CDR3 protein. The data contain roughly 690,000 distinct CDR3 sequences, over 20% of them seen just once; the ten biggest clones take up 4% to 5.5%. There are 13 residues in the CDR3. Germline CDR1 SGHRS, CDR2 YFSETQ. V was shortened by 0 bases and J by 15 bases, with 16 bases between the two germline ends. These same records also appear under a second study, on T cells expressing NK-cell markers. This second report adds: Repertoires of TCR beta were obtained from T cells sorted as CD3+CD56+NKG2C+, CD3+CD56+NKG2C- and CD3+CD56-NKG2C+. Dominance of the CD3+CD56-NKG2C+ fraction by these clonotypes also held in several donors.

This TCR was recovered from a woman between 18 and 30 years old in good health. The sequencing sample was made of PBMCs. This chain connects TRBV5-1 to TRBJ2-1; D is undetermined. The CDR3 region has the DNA TGCGCCAGCAGCTTGGATGGTACAGATCCTGTGTTCTTC. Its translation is CASSLDGTDPVFF. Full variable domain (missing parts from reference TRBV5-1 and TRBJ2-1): KAGVTQTPRYLIKTRGQQVTLSCSPISGHRSVSWYQQTPGQGLQFLFEYFSETQRNKGNFPGRFSGRQFSNSRSEMNVSTLELGDSALYLCASSLDGTDPVFFGPGTRLTVL.